This T cell receptor beta chain comes out of a study of shared clonotypes between healthy human individuals. The naive CD8 fraction comprised CD45RO-negative cells positively selected for CCR7 and excluded terminally differentiated effector memory CD45RA+ cells. The donors were all Caucasian adults (living in Nashville, Tennessee). The CDR3 extends over 13 amino acids. J was trimmed by 6 bases and V by 5 bases; bases with no gene match: 6. Germline V lookup: CDR1 PRHDT, CDR2 FYEKMQ (reference sequence). Findings and caveats of the study: It was observed that roughly 5.1% of naive CD4 clonotypes were shared across a handful of donors. Blood alone was sampled, and tissue repertoires likely differ. Some clonotypes were shared by all four sorted-subset donors, while others were not shared. The non-shared ones had lower generation probabilities than the shared ones.

Generated by immunoSEQ multiplex PCR, the TCRdb table keeps only in-frame clones and is missing some. Of more than 2 million clones listed, less than 95% are singletons. Regarding this clone: Its specificity is unknown.

The sequencing input was naive CD8+ T cells sorted from blood. The genes are TRBV13 and TRBJ2-7; 8 bases fit TRBD1. The TCR originated in a man aged 18 to 29 in good health. The DNA for the CDR3 is TGTGCCAGCAGCCCAAGGACAGGGTTCGAGCAGTACTTC. It is translated as CASSPRTGFEQYF.